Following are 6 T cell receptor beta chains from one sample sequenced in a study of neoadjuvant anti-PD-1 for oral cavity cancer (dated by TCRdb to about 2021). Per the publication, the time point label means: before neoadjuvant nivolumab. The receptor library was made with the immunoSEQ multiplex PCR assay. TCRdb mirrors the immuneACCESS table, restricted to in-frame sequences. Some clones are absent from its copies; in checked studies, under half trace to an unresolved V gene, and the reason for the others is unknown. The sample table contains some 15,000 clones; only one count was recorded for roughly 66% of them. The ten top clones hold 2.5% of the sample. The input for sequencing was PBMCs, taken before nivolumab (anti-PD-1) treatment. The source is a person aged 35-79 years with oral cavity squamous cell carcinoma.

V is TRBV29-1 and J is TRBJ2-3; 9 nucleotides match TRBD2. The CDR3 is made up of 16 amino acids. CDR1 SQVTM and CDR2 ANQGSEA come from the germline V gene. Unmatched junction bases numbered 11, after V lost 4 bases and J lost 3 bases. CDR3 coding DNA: TGCAGCGTTGGTAAAGCCGCTAGCGGGGCTACAGATACGCAGTATTTT. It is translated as CSVGKAASGATDTQYF.

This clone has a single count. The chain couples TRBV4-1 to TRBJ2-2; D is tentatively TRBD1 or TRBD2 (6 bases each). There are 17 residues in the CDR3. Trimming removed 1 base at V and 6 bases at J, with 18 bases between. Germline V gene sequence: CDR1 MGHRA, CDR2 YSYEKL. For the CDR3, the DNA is TGCGCCAGCAGCCAAGCCAGACCGTGGGGGGCCGCCGGGGAGCTGTTTTTT. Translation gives CASSQARPWGAAGELFF.

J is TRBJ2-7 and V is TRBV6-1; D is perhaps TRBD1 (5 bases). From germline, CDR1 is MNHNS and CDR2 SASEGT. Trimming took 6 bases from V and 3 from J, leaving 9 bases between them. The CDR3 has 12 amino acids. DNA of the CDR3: TGTGCCAGCAGCGGGCAGGGCTACGAGCAGTACTTC. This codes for CASSGQGYEQYF.

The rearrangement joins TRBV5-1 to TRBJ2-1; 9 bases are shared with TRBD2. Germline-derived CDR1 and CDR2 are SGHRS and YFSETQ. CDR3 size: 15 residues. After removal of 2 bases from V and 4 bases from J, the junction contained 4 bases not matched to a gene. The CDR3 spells CASSFDSGRYNEQFF. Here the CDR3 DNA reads TGCGCCAGCAGCTTTGATAGCGGGAGATACAATGAGCAGTTCTTC.

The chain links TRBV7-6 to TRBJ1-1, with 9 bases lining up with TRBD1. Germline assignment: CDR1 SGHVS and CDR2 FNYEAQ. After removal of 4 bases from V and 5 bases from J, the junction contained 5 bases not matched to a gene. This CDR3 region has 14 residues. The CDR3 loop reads CASSSGTGKTEAFF. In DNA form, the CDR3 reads TGTGCCAGCAGCTCGGGGACAGGGAAAACTGAAGCTTTCTTT.

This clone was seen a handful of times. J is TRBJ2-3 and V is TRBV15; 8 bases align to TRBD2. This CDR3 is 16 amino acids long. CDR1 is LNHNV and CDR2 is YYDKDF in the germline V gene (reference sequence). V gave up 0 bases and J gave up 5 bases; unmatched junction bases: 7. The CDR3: CATSRDGAGVRDTQYF. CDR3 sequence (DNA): TGTGCCACCAGCAGAGATGGAGCGGGAGTAAGAGATACGCAGTATTTT.